Listed here is a single T cell receptor beta chain. Its antigen is unknown. The record originates from a study of breast tumors, draining lymph nodes, adjacent tissues. Broader study findings: Tumor repertoires ranked between lymph nodes and nontumor tissue in diversity, with V and J gene preferences. That most tumor T cells come from lymph nodes remained unproven.

The lymph nodes were axillary draining lymph nodes from breast cancer patients. V lost 4 bases to trimming and J lost 0 bases, with 14 bases between them. Germline V gives CDR1 SGHRS, CDR2 YFSETQ. The CDR3 spans 17 residues. TCRdb re-called the multiplex PCR reads through MiXCR, storing one row per CDR3 protein. The table includes 200,000 or so distinct CDR3 sequences, about 32% detected once. The TCR comes from a female donor with breast cancer. Some clones in this sample may be carry-over from other donors' samples. Material for sequencing was axillary lymph node tissue. J is TRBJ1-6 and V is TRBV5-1; TRBD1 might be the D (6 bases). CDR3 sequence: CASSEDSPNSYNSPLHF. CDR3 nucleotides: TGCGCCAGCAGCGAGGACAGTCCCAACTCCTATAATTCACCCCTCCACTTT. Based on the CDR3 plus reference TRBV5-1 and TRBJ1-6, the full variable domain is KAGVTQTPRYLIKTRGQQVTLSCSPISGHRSVSWYQQTPGQGLQFLFEYFSETQRNKGNFPGRFSGRQFSNSRSEMNVSTLELGDSALYLCASSEDSPNSYNSPLHFGNGTRLTVT.